The clone carrying this T cell receptor (beta chain) has ten or more counts. Its antigen is unidentified. This sample was included in a study of T cells in Graves' hyperthyroidism and ophthalmopathy. The germline V gene encodes CDR1 MRHNA and CDR2 SNTAGT. CDR3 size: 14 residues. Trimming took 7 bases from V and 4 from J, leaving 16 bases between them. Whole-study results and caveats: Model output signaled ophthalmopathy a median roughly 6.1 months ahead of onset. Ophthalmopathy and stable hyperthyroidism were told apart by a 13 V-J model.

Regions amplified from RNA transcripts were the TCR beta CDR3 regions. The HTBI primer set drove a first-round RT-PCR of the TCR CDR3. TCRdb re-called the multiplex PCR reads with MiXCR, one entry per CDR3 protein. This sample has about 640,000 distinct CDR3 sequences, with around 20% found just once. Patients having uncontrolled infection, another autoimmune disease, pregnancy or lactation were not included. In making diagnoses, clinical symptoms, serum thyroxine and TRAb, thyroid ultrasound and orbital computed tomography were all used. This chain joins TRBV6-4 and TRBJ1-1, with no clear D. Specimen: blood. This TCR derives from a man aged 30-40 years with Graves' ophthalmopathy. The DNA for the CDR3 is TGTGCCAGCAAAATCGACCCATCGGGCACTGAAGCTTTCTTT. This codes for CASKIDPSGTEAFF.